There are many counts of the clone carrying this TCR beta chain. TCRdb processed the RT-PCR reads anew with MiXCR; each CDR3 protein has one entry. The data contain fewer than 800,000 distinct CDR3 sequences, 14% of them seen just once; the ten biggest clones take up 3.6%. Germline V gives CDR1 SGHRS, CDR2 YFSETQ. CDR3 size: 13 residues. Trimming left V 1 base short and J 5 bases short, with 10 bases between. This TCR was sampled from a female donor in good health, serving as a healthy control. The sequenced material came from memory CD4+ T cells from blood. The chain combines TRBV5-1 with TRBJ2-7; D gene ambiguous. CDR3 DNA: TGCGCCAGCAGCTTGAACAGAGGAGACGAGCAGTACTTC. It encodes CASSLNRGDEQYF.